This entry describes one T cell receptor beta chain. At one of its ends the junction is not consistent with the germline gene, which may arise from a read error. These data are taken from a study of blood T cell repertoires in COVID-19. Study information: PBMCs, B-cell-depleted T cells, or T cells were the source of the cDNA or gDNA that made up the material.

This CDR3 is built from 14 residues. From germline, CDR1 is MNHNS and CDR2 SASEGT. Authors' analysis steps: For nucleated cells, counts were estimated from reference gene primer amplification. TCRdb keeps only in-frame clones here, not all; method: immunoSEQ multiplex PCR. D and trimming were read from the DNA, whereas the V and J calls and clone size are those reported in that table. The sample holds 150,000 to 190,000 clones; 76% are singletons and the top ten take 3.5% to 4.5%. The genes are TRBV6-1 and TRBJ2-3; TRBD2 is a possible D gene (6 bases). Sample: peripheral blood. The clonotype originates from a woman over 75 with acute or convalescent COVID-19. CDR3 protein: CASREASGTDTQYF. In nucleotides, the CDR3 is TGTGCCAGCAGGGAAGCTAGCGGCACAGATACGCAGTATTTT.